The clone carrying this T cell receptor beta chain showed up many times. Its antigen is unknown. This sample was taken from a study of T cells in Graves' hyperthyroidism and ophthalmopathy. General study results and limits: Most clonotypes that expanded in the thyroid above 0.001 also showed up in blood.

The source material, RNA transcripts, was used to amplify TCR beta CDR3 regions. The HTBI primer set was used in a first-round RT-PCR of the TCR CDR3. TCRdb processed the multiplex PCR reads anew with MiXCR; each CDR3 protein has one entry. Of approximately 590,000 distinct CDR3 sequences listed, around a sixth are singletons. The V gene end was trimmed by 2 bases and the J gene end by 1 base; junction bases not matched to a gene: 6. CDR1 SGHRS and CDR2 YFSETQ come from the germline V gene. The length of the CDR3 is 16 residues. The chain uses TRBV5-1 and TRBJ2-7, with 10 positions matching TRBD1. The sequence derives from a woman aged 30 to 39 with Graves' hyperthyroidism. The sequencing input was blood. CDR3 DNA sequence: TGCGCCAGCAGCTTAACCGGGACAGGGGCATCCTACGAGCAGTACTTC. The encoded protein is CASSLTGTGASYEQYF.